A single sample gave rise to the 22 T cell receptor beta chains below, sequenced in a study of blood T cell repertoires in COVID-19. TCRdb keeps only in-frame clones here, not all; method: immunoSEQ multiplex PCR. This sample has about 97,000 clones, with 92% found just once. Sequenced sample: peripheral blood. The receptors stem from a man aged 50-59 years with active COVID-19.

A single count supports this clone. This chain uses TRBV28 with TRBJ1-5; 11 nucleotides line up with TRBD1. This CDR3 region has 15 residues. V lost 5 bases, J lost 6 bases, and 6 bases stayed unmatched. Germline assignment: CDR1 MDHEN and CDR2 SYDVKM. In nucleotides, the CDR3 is TGTGCCAGCAGTCGTACGGGACAGGGGGTTCAGCCCCAGCATTTT. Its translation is CASSRTGQGVQPQHF.

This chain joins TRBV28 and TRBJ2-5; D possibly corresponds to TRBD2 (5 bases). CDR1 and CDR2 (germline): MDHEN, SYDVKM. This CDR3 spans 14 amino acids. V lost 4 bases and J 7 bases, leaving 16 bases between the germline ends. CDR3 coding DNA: TGTGCCAGCAGTTCTCCAGGTCGGGGAGTGACCCAGTACTTC. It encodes CASSSPGRGVTQYF.

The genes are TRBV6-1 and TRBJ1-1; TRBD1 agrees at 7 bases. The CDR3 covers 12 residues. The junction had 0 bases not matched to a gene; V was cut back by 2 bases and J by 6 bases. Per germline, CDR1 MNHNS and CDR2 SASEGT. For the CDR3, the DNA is TGTGCCAGCAGTGAACAGGGGGCTGAAGCTTTCTTT. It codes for CASSEQGAEAFF.

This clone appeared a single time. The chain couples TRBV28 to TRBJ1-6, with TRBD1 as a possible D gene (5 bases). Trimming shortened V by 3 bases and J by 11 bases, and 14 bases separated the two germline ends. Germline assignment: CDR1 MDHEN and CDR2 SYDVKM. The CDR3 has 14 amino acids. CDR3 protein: CASSLVQEGAPLHF. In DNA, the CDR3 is TGTGCCAGCAGTTTGGTACAGGAGGGAGCACCCCTCCACTTT.

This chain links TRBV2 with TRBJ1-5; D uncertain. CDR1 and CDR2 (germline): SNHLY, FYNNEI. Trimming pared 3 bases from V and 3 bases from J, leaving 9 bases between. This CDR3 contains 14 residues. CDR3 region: CASSDRRANQPQHF. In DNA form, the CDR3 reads TGTGCCAGCAGTGACAGGCGGGCCAATCAGCCCCAGCATTTT.

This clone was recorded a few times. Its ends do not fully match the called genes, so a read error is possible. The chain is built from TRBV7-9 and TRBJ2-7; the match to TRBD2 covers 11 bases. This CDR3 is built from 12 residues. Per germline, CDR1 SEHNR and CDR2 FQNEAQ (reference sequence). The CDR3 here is CASSWMTSGNHF. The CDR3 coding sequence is TGTGCCAGCAGCTGGATGACTAGCGGGAACCACTTC.

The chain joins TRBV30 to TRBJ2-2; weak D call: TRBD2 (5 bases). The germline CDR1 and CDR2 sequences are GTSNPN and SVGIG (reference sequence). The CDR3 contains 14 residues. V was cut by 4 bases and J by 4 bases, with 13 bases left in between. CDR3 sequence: CAWTSSGSTGELFF. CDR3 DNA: TGTGCCTGGACCTCCAGTGGGAGCACCGGGGAGCTGTTTTTT.

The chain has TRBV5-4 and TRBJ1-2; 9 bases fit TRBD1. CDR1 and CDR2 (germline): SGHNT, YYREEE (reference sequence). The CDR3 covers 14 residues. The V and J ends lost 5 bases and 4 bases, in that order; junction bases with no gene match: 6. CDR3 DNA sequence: TGTGCCAGCAGTACCGGGACAGGGACCTATGGCTACACCTTC. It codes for CASSTGTGTYGYTF. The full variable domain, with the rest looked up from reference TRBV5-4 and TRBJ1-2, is ETGVTQSPTHLIKTRGQQVTLRCSSQSGHNTVSWYQQALGQGPQFIFQYYREEENGRGNFPPRFSGLQFPNYSSELNVNALELDDSALYLCASSTGTGTYGYTFGSGTRLTVV.

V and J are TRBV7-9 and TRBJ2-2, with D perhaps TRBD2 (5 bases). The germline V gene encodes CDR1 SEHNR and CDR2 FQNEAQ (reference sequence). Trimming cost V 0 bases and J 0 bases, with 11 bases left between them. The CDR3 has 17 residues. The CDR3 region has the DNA TGTGCCAGCAGCTTAGCCGAGGACGGGACGAACACCGGGGAGCTGTTTTTT. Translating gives CASSLAEDGTNTGELFF. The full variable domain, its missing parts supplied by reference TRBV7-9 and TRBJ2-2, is DTGVSQNPRHKITKRGQNVTFRCDPISEHNRLYWYRQTLGQGPEFLTYFQNEAQLEKSRLLSDRFSAERPKGSFSTLEIQRTEQGDSAMYLCASSLAEDGTNTGELFFGEGSRLTVL.

The CDR3 DNA follows: TGTGCCAGCAGTGTTAGGCAGGGTAACACTGAAGCTTTCTTT. Translated: CASSVRQGNTEAFF. V usage is TRBV2 and J usage is TRBJ1-1, with D possibly matching TRBD1 (5 bases). The germline CDR1 and CDR2 sequences are SNHLY and FYNNEI. The CDR3 covers 14 residues. Trimming took 4 bases from V and 2 from J, leaving 11 bases between them.

The CDR3 DNA reads TGTGCCACCTCACGAGGGGGACAGGGGGGATTCTCTGGGGCCAACGTCCTGACTTTC. This translates into CATSRGGQGGFSGANVLTF. The chain couples TRBV19 to TRBJ2-6; 11 nucleotides match TRBD1. Germline-derived CDR1 and CDR2 are LNHDA and SQIVND (reference sequence). The CDR3 consists of 19 residues. V lost 10 bases to trimming and J lost 0 bases; unmatched junction nucleotides: 14.

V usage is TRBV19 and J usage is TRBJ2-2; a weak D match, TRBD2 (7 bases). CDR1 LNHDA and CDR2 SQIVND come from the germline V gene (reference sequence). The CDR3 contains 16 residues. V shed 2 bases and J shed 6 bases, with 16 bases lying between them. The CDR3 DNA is TGTGCCAGTAGTATAACAAAGCTAGGGGGGGCCGGGGAGCTGTTTTTT. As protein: CASSITKLGGAGELFF. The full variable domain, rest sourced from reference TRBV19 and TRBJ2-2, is DGGITQSPKYLFRKEGQNVTLSCEQNLNHDAMYWYRQDPGQGLRLIYYSQIVNDFQKGDIAEGYSVSREKKESFPLTVTSAQKNPTAFYLCASSITKLGGAGELFFGEGSRLTVL.

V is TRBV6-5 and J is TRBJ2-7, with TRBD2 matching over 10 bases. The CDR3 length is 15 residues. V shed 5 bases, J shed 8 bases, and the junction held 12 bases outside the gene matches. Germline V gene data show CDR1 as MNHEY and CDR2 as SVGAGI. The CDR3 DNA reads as TGTGCCAGCAGTAATCTAGCGGGAGCCCAACCCCAGCAGTACTTC. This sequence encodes CASSNLAGAQPQQYF.

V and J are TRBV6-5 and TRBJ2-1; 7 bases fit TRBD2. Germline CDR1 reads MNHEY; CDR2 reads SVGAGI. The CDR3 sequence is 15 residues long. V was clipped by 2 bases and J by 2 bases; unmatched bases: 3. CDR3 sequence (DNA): TGTGCCAGCAGTTACATAAGCGGGGCCTACAATGAGCAGTTCTTC. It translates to CASSYISGAYNEQFF.

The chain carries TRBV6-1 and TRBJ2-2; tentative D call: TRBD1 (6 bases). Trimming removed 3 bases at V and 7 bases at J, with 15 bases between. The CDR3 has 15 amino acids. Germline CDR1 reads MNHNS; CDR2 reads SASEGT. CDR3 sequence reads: CASSESRGPFGELFF. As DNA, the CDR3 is TGTGCCAGCAGTGAGTCCAGGGGTCCGTTCGGGGAGCTGTTTTTT.

DNA of the CDR3: TGTGCCATCAATAAGGGACAGGGAGCAGATACGCAGTATTTT. This encodes CAINKGQGADTQYF. The chain carries TRBV10-3 and TRBJ2-3; 9 bases align to TRBD1. J was trimmed by 4 bases and V by 7 bases; bases with no gene match: 6. CDR1 ENHRY and CDR2 SYGVKD come from the germline V gene. The CDR3 length is 14 residues.

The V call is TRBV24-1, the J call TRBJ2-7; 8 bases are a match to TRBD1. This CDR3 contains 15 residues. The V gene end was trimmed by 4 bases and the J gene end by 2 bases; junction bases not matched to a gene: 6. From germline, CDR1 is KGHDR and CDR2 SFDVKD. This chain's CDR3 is CATSDERQGTYEQYF. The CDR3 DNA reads TGTGCCACCAGTGACGAAAGACAGGGGACCTACGAGCAGTACTTC.

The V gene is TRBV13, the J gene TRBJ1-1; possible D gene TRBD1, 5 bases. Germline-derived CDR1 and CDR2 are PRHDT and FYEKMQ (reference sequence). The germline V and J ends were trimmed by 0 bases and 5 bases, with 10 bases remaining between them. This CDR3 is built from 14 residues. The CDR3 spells CASSLGWGRTEAFF. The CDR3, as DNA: TGTGCCAGCAGCTTAGGGTGGGGGAGGACTGAAGCTTTCTTT.

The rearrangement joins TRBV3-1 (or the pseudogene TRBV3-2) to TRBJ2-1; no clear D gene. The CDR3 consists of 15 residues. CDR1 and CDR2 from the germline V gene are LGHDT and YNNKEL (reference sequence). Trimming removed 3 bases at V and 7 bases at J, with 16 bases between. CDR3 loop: CASSQIPKPLNEQFF. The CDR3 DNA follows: TGTGCCAGCAGCCAGATACCAAAGCCCCTGAATGAGCAGTTCTTC.

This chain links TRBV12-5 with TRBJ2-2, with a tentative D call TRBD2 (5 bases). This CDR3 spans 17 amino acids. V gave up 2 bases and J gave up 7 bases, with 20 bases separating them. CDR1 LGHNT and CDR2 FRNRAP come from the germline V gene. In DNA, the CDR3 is TGTGCTAGTGGTTTGCTACGACCTGGGGTAGCGAACGGGGAGCTGTTTTTT. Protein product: CASGLLRPGVANGELFF.

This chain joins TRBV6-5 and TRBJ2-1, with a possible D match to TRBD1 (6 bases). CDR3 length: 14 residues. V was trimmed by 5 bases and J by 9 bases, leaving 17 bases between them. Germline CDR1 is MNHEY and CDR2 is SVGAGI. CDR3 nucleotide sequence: TGTGCCAGCAGTCCCTACGCAACAGGGTTTGAGCAGTTCTTC. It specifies CASSPYATGFEQFF.

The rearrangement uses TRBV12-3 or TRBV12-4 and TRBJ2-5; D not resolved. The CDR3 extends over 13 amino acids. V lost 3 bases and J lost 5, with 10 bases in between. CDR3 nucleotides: TGTGCCAGCAGTTTTGAGGTTAGGGAGACCCAGTACTTC. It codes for CASSFEVRETQYF.